The entry that follows covers one T cell receptor (beta chain) sequence. Its antigen is unknown. The data stem from a study of cytotoxic CD8 clonotypes in ibrutinib-treated CLL. Study-level points and caveats: The study found baseline clonality above age-matched healthy donors, tracking circulating CD8+ T-cell counts.

The germline V gene has CDR1 SGHNT and CDR2 YYREEE (reference sequence). The ends were cut back, 4 bases at V and 4 bases at J, with 20 bases in the middle. The CDR3 covers 17 residues. Clones were read by immunoSEQ multiplex PCR, and TCRdb kept only the in-frame ones, dropping some. This repertoire shows under 150,000 clones, 84% found once; its top ten account for about 3.5%. J is TRBJ2-2 and V is TRBV5-4, with D perhaps matching TRBD2 (5 bases). The sequence was collected from a human donor with chronic lymphocytic leukemia. The sequenced sample was PBMCs, obtained after 24 months of ibrutinib treatment. The CDR3: CASSQGRRLSFTGELFF. The CDR3 DNA follows: TGTGCCAGCAGCCAAGGGAGACGGTTATCATTCACCGGGGAGCTGTTTTTT.